Shown below are 18 T cell receptor beta chains from a single sample sequenced in a study of blood T cell repertoires in COVID-19. The data were produced by immunoSEQ multiplex PCR, yet TCRdb's version contains in-frame clones alone and is incomplete. This sample yields tens of thousands of clones, of which roughly 80% are seen a single time; approximately 33% belongs to the top ten. Sequenced sample: peripheral blood. These receptors were obtained from a woman aged 80 or over with acute or convalescent COVID-19.

The chain uses TRBV7-3 and TRBJ2-1; 15 bases match TRBD2. J was trimmed by 9 bases and V by 5 bases; bases with no gene match: 5. The V gene's germline CDR1 is SGHTA and CDR2 FQGTGA. This CDR3 has 15 amino acids. DNA for the CDR3: TGTGCCAGCAGCACCGGACTAGCGGGAGGGACTGAGCAGTTCTTC. Translation gives CASSTGLAGGTEQFF.

The chain has TRBV5-1 and TRBJ2-2; the D gene is possibly TRBD1 (5 bases). Germline CDR1 is SGHRS and CDR2 is YFSETQ. The CDR3 totals 13 residues. Between the trimmed V and J ends, which lost 4 bases and 5 bases, there was a span of 9 bases. Here the CDR3 reads CASSQGRTGELFF. In DNA form, the CDR3 reads TGCGCCAGCAGCCAGGGCCGAACCGGGGAGCTGTTTTTT.

This clone was seen a handful of times. V usage is TRBV7-9 and J usage is TRBJ1-4; no definite D call. This CDR3 spans 13 amino acids. Germline lookup yields CDR1 SEHNR and CDR2 FQNEAQ (reference sequence). V lost 0 bases to trimming and J lost 8 bases, with 7 bases between them. The CDR3 region is CASSLAGREKLFF. As DNA, the CDR3 is TGTGCCAGCAGCTTAGCGGGGAGAGAAAAACTGTTTTTT.

The genes are TRBV4-1 and TRBJ2-7; a weak D match, TRBD2 (5 bases). This CDR3 comprises 15 residues. Germline V gene sequence: CDR1 MGHRA, CDR2 YSYEKL. V was cut by 2 bases and J by 2 bases, with 13 bases left in between. The CDR3 sequence is CASSQPGLAAYEQYF. DNA of the CDR3: TGCGCCAGCAGCCAACCCGGGCTAGCAGCCTACGAGCAGTACTTC.

The rearrangement uses TRBV10-1 and TRBJ2-2; 8 nucleotides match TRBD1. Trimming took 2 bases from V and 5 from J; bases not matched to a gene: 10. The CDR3 runs 17 residues. Germline V gives CDR1 WNHNN, CDR2 SYGVQD (reference sequence). The CDR3 loop reads CASSEDIGTGGTGELFF. The CDR3 DNA sequence: TGCGCCAGCAGTGAGGATATCGGGACAGGTGGAACCGGGGAGCTGTTTTTT.

The chain has TRBV6-5 and TRBJ2-1; 7 bases align to TRBD2. The CDR3 is 14 residues long. Germline CDR1 is MNHEY and CDR2 is SVGAGI. V lost 8 bases, J lost 1 base, and 5 bases stayed unmatched. The CDR3 DNA reads as TGTGCCAGCTATCCTAGCGGTTCCTACAATGAGCAGTTCTTC. This translates into CASYPSGSYNEQFF.

The V gene is TRBV11-2, the J gene TRBJ1-3; 8 bases agree with TRBD1. The length of the CDR3 is 15 residues. Germline trimming cut 1 base from V and 8 bases from J; bases unmatched to any gene: 7. Germline CDR1 SGHAT, CDR2 FQNNGV. DNA of the CDR3: TGTGCCAGCAGCTTAGGACAGGGGATCGGTGACACCATATATTTT. Protein sequence: CASSLGQGIGDTIYF.

This clone has only one observation. The V call is TRBV7-6, the J call TRBJ2-2; perhaps TRBD1 as D (5 bases). Germline V lookup: CDR1 SGHVS, CDR2 FNYEAQ. The CDR3 consists of 15 residues. Trimming removed 4 bases at V and 4 bases at J, with 13 bases between. The CDR3 loop reads CASSSRTISTGELFF. The DNA of the CDR3 is TGTGCCAGCAGCTCCCGGACAATTTCCACCGGGGAGCTGTTTTTT.

Points on this clone: A junction end diverges from the germline sequence, so it may reflect a read error. V gene TRBV5-1 combines with J gene TRBJ2-2; 11 nucleotides agree with TRBD2. CDR3 size: 18 residues. Germline values: CDR1 SGHRS, CDR2 YFSETQ. The CDR3 bases are TGCGCCAGCACCTTGTGGCTAGCGGGAGGCGCGAACACCGGGGAGCTGTTTTTT. It yields the protein CASTLWLAGGANTGELFF.

The chain combines TRBV5-1 with TRBJ2-4; tentative D call: TRBD1 (5 bases). This CDR3 contains 15 residues. Germline CDR1 and CDR2: SGHRS and YFSETQ. V was pared by 0 bases and J by 7 bases, with 14 bases between. Here the CDR3 DNA reads TGCGCCAGCAGCTTGGCCAGGGCCCCCCTGAACATTCAGTACTTC. Its translation is CASSLARAPLNIQYF.

A few counts support this clone. The rearrangement joins TRBV27 to TRBJ1-1; D might be TRBD1 (6 bases). CDR1 is MNHEY and CDR2 is SMNVEV in the germline V gene (reference sequence). V was cut by 7 bases and J by 4 bases, with 19 bases left in between. This CDR3 has 15 amino acids. CDR3 amino acids: CASIHLRGGSTEAFF. The CDR3 DNA reads as TGTGCCAGCATCCACCTCAGGGGAGGGAGCACTGAAGCTTTCTTT.

The chain is built from TRBV30 and TRBJ1-1; D gene unclear. Trimming took off 2 bases at V and 1 base at J, with 11 bases between the two ends. The CDR3 runs to 14 residues. CDR1 and CDR2 (germline): GTSNPN, SVGIG (reference sequence). In DNA, the CDR3 is TGTGCCTGGAGTAAGCCCCGGGGGAACACTGAAGCTTTCTTT. Residues: CAWSKPRGNTEAFF.

This clone was detected only a few times. J is TRBJ2-2 and V is TRBV5-8; 7 bases match TRBD2. CDR3 size: 16 residues. The germline V gene encodes CDR1 SGHTS and CDR2 YDEGEE. V was clipped by 5 bases and J by 2 bases; unmatched bases: 9. For the CDR3, the DNA is TGTGCCAGCAGTCCGAGCGGGGTAATAAACACCGGGGAGCTGTTTTTT. Translation gives CASSPSGVINTGELFF.

The chain uses TRBV7-9 and TRBJ2-7; the D gene is possibly TRBD1 (6 bases). The germline V gene encodes CDR1 SEHNR and CDR2 FQNEAQ (reference sequence). The CDR3 spans 13 residues. The V end was cut by 6 bases, the J end by 2 bases, with 11 bases between. The CDR3: CASRDSFTYEQYF. The CDR3 DNA reads TGTGCCAGCAGGGACAGCTTTACCTACGAGCAGTACTTC.

The chain has TRBV7-2 and TRBJ2-2; unclear D gene. The CDR3 covers 16 residues. The germline gives CDR1 SGHTA, CDR2 FQGNSA. Trimming stripped 4 bases from V and 4 bases from J, with 16 bases between. The CDR3 DNA reads as TGTGCCAGCAGCTATCGGCCCGGTTCGGGCACCGGGGAGCTGTTTTTT. It translates to CASSYRPGSGTGELFF.

The chain uses TRBV25-1 and TRBJ2-1, with D maybe TRBD1 (5 bases). The CDR3 sequence is 15 residues long. Germline V gene lookup returns CDR1 MGHDK and CDR2 SYGVNS. Trimming took off 3 bases at V and 0 bases at J, with 9 bases between the two ends. CDR3 in amino acids: CASSEGLSSYNEQFF. DNA of the CDR3: TGTGCCAGCAGTGAGGGGCTGAGCTCCTACAATGAGCAGTTCTTC.

The rearrangement links TRBV2 to TRBJ2-5; D is unresolved. This CDR3 comprises 14 residues. V was trimmed by 2 bases and J by 3 bases, leaving 10 bases between them. CDR1 is SNHLY, CDR2 FYNNEI, per germline. CDR3 region: CASSETDAEETQYF. CDR3 DNA: TGTGCCAGCAGTGAAACCGACGCGGAAGAGACCCAGTACTTC.

This chain links TRBV14 with TRBJ2-5; maybe TRBD2 (5 bases). The CDR3 consists of 15 residues. In germline, CDR1 is SGHDN, CDR2 FVKESK. Trimming shortened V by 2 bases and J by 6 bases, and 16 bases separated the two germline ends. CDR3 region: CASSQFDQGGQTQYF. As DNA, the CDR3 is TGTGCCAGCAGCCAATTCGACCAAGGAGGTCAGACCCAGTACTTC.